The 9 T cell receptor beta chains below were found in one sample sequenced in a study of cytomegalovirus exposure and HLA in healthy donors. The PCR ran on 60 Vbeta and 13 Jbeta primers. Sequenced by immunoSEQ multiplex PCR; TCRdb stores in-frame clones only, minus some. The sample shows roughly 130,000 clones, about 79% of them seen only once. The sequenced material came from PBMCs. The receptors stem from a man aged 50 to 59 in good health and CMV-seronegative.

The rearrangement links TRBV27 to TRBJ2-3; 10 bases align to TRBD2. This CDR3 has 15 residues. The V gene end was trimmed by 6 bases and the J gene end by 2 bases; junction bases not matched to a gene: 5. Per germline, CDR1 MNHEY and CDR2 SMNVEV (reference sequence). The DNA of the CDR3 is TGTGCCAGCAGCATTACTAGCGGGGACACAGATACGCAGTATTTT. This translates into CASSITSGDTDTQYF.

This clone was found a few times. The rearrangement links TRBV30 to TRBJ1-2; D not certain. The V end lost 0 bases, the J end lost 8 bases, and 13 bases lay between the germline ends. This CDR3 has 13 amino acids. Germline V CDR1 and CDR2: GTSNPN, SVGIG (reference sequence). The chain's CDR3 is CAWSVRSGRGYTF. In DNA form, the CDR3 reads TGTGCCTGGAGTGTACGGTCTGGGCGCGGCTACACCTTC.

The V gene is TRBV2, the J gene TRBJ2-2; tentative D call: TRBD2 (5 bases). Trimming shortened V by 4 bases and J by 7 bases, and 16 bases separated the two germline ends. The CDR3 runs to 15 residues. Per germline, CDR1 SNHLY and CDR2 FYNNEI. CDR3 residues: CASSGLRQRNGELFF. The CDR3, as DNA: TGTGCCAGCAGTGGACTACGGCAAAGGAACGGGGAGCTGTTTTTT.

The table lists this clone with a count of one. The CDR3 spells CASSLEGVSSYNEQFF. The DNA of the CDR3 is TGTGCCAGCAGCTTAGAGGGGGTAAGCTCCTACAATGAGCAGTTCTTC. The V call is TRBV7-2, the J call TRBJ2-1, with a weak D call TRBD1 (6 bases). V was clipped by 1 base and J by 0 bases, with 10 bases between them. Germline CDR1 reads SGHTA; CDR2 reads FQGNSA. The CDR3 loop spans 16 amino acids.

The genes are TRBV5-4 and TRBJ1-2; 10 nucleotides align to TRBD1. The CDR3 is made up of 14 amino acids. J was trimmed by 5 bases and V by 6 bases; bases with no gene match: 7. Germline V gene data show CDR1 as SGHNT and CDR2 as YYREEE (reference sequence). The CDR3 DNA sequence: TGTGCCAGCAAACTGGACAGGGGGTTATATGGCTACACCTTC. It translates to CASKLDRGLYGYTF. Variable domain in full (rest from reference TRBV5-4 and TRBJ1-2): ETGVTQSPTHLIKTRGQQVTLRCSSQSGHNTVSWYQQALGQGPQFIFQYYREEENGRGNFPPRFSGLQFPNYSSELNVNALELDDSALYLCASKLDRGLYGYTFGSGTRLTVV.

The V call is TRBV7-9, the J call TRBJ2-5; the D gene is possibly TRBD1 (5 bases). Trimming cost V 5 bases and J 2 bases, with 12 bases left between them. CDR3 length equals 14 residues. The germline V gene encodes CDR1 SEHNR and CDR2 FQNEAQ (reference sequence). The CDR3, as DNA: TGTGCCAGCAGCGATACCAGGACACAAGAGACCCAGTACTTC. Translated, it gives CASSDTRTQETQYF. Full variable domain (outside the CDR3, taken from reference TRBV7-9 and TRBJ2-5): DTGVSQNPRHKITKRGQNVTFRCDPISEHNRLYWYRQTLGQGPEFLTYFQNEAQLEKSRLLSDRFSAERPKGSFSTLEIQRTEQGDSAMYLCASSDTRTQETQYFGPGTRLLVL.

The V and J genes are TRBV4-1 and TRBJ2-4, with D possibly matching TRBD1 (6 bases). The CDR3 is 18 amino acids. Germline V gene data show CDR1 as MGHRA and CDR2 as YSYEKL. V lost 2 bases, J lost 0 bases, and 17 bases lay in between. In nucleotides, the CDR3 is TGCGCCAGCAGCCAAAACCCGCAGGGGAGCCTAGCCAAAAACATTCAGTACTTC. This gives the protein CASSQNPQGSLAKNIQYF.

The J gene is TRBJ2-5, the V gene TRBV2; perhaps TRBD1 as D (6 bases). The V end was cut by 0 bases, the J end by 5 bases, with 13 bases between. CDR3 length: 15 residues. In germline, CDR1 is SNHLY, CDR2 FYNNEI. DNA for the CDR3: TGTGCCAGCAGTGAAGCGCTATGGGGGCCGGAGACCCAGTACTTC. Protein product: CASSEALWGPETQYF.

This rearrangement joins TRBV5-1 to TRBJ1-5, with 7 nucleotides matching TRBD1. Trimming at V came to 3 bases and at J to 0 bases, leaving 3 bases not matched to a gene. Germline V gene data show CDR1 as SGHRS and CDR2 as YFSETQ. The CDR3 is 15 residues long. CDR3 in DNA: TGCGCCAGCAGCTGGACAGGACTTAGCAATCAGCCCCAGCATTTT. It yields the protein CASSWTGLSNQPQHF.